These 11 T cell receptor beta chains share one sample of origin, sequenced in a study of cytomegalovirus exposure and HLA in healthy donors. Sequenced by immunoSEQ multiplex PCR; TCRdb stores in-frame clones only, minus some. The sample has 150,000 to 200,000 clones; roughly 82% are singletons. The sample consisted of PBMCs. These TCRs come from a man between 18 and 35 years old in good health and CMV-seropositive.

This rearrangement joins TRBV28 to TRBJ1-5; 8 nucleotides align to TRBD1. CDR3 length equals 15 residues. Per germline, CDR1 MDHEN and CDR2 SYDVKM. V gave up 4 bases and J gave up 2 bases; unmatched junction bases: 4. The CDR3 loop reads CASSSGQGGNQPQHF. The CDR3 DNA reads as TGTGCCAGCAGTTCAGGACAGGGCGGCAATCAGCCCCAGCATTTT.

The rearrangement uses TRBV15 and TRBJ2-7, with TRBD2 matching over 7 bases. Germline values: CDR1 LNHNV, CDR2 YYDKDF (reference sequence). The CDR3 extends over 15 amino acids. The V and J ends lost 4 bases and 7 bases, in that order; junction bases with no gene match: 13. The DNA of the CDR3 is TGTGCCACCAGCACAGACGGGACTAACCCCTTTGAGCAGTACTTC. Protein: CATSTDGTNPFEQYF.

The chain employs TRBV4-3 and TRBJ1-2; tentatively, D is TRBD1 (5 bases). V gave up 1 base and J gave up 7 bases, with 13 bases separating them. This CDR3 has 14 residues. Germline V gene data show CDR1 as LGHNA and CDR2 as YSLEER. CDR3 sequence (DNA): TGCGCCAGCAGCCAAGGCCAGCATCAGGGTGGCTACACCTTC. It yields the protein CASSQGQHQGGYTF.

V and J are TRBV9 and TRBJ2-2; D gene unclear. CDR1 is SGDLS, CDR2 YYNGEE, per germline. This CDR3 comprises 10 residues. V was shortened by 3 bases and J by 13 bases, with 7 bases between the two germline ends. DNA for the CDR3: TGTGCCAGCAGCGGCCCTAGGCTGTTTTTT. This encodes CASSGPRLFF. The entire variable domain, with the rest obtained from reference TRBV9 and TRBJ2-2, is as follows: DSGVTQTPKHLITATGQRVTLRCSPRSGDLSVYWYQQSLDQGLQFLIQYYNGEERAKGNILERFSAQQFPDLHSELNLSSLELGDSALYFCASSGPRLFFGEGSRLTVL.

The J gene is TRBJ2-7, the V gene TRBV27, with 7 bases aligning to TRBD1. There are 14 residues in the CDR3. CDR1 is MNHEY and CDR2 is SMNVEV in the germline V gene (reference sequence). V shed 5 bases and J 5 bases; nucleotides not matched to a gene: 9. CDR3 sequence: CASSIGQERNEQYF. The CDR3, as DNA: TGTGCCAGCAGTATAGGACAGGAAAGAAACGAGCAGTACTTC.

The V call is TRBV9, the J call TRBJ1-5; D possibly corresponds to TRBD1 (6 bases). Germline V gene sequence: CDR1 SGDLS, CDR2 YYNGEE. V shed 0 bases and J shed 5 bases, with 9 bases lying between them. The CDR3 covers 14 residues. CDR3 in DNA: TGTGCCAGCAGCGTAGGGGCAGGGGATCAGCCCCAGCATTTT. Translated, it gives CASSVGAGDQPQHF. Filled out from reference TRBV9 and TRBJ1-5, the complete variable domain reads DSGVTQTPKHLITATGQRVTLRCSPRSGDLSVYWYQQSLDQGLQFLIQYYNGEERAKGNILERFSAQQFPDLHSELNLSSLELGDSALYFCASSVGAGDQPQHFGDGTRLSIL.

This chain uses TRBV6-6 with TRBJ2-7, with TRBD1 matching over 9 bases. J gave up 2 bases and V 6 bases, and 8 bases lay outside the gene matches. The CDR3 length is 15 residues. Germline CDR1 is MNHNY and CDR2 is SVGAGI (reference sequence). CDR3 bases: TGTGCCAGCAGAACAGGGGGCTCTGGCGCCTACGAGCAGTACTTC. It translates to CASRTGGSGAYEQYF.

This clone is a singleton in its sample. This chain joins TRBV6-4 and TRBJ2-7; the D gene is possibly TRBD2 (6 bases). V dropped 4 bases and J dropped 3 bases, with 10 bases sitting between them. CDR1 MRHNA and CDR2 SNTAGT come from the germline V gene. This CDR3 is 13 amino acids long. The CDR3 sequence is CASSVAGFYEQYF. CDR3 DNA sequence: TGTGCCAGCAGTGTCGCGGGGTTCTACGAGCAGTACTTC.

The chain joins TRBV30 to TRBJ1-4; D gene ambiguous. Per the germline V gene, CDR1 is GTSNPN and CDR2 is SVGIG (reference sequence). Trimming shortened V by 8 bases and J by 7 bases, and 17 bases separated the two germline ends. CDR3 length: 13 residues. In DNA form, the CDR3 reads TGTGCCCAACGGCGGAGGGCCGGTGAAAAACTGTTTTTT. Protein sequence: CAQRRRAGEKLFF.

The chain has TRBV9 and TRBJ2-1; tentative D call: TRBD2 (5 bases). This CDR3 has 14 residues. Looked up from germline, CDR1 is SGDLS and CDR2 is YYNGEE. V lost 1 base and J 5 bases, leaving 10 bases between the germline ends. The CDR3 sequence: CASSVYSGNNEQFF. CDR3 coding DNA: TGTGCCAGCAGCGTATATTCGGGGAACAATGAGCAGTTCTTC.

The chain is built from TRBV27 and TRBJ2-7; D remains unclear. The CDR3 runs 12 residues. V lost 5 bases and J lost 5, with 10 bases in between. Looked up from germline, CDR1 is MNHEY and CDR2 is SMNVEV (reference sequence). DNA for the CDR3: TGTGCCAGCAGTCGAGGCCCCAACGAGCAGTACTTC. This translates into CASSRGPNEQYF.